This TCR beta chain is from a study of blood T cell repertoires in COVID-19. CDR3 length: 15 amino acids. V was clipped by 6 bases and J by 6 bases; unmatched bases: 11. The germline gives CDR1 LNHDA, CDR2 SQIVND (reference sequence). Measured with immunoSEQ multiplex PCR; TCRdb has only the in-frame clones, and not every one. The data show a few hundred thousand clones, 70% to 90% seen once. Sequencing was done on a sample of PBMCs or T cells enriched from blood (not recorded which). This clonotype was sampled from a man aged 25-45 years who had recovered from COVID-19. The chain couples TRBV19 to TRBJ1-2; 9 positions match TRBD1. This CDR3 reads CASRIIGTGKNGYTF. The CDR3 DNA sequence: TGTGCCAGTAGAATAATAGGGACAGGGAAGAATGGCTACACCTTC.